The rows below give T cell receptor beta chains drawn from one sample of a study of T cells expressing NK-cell markers. TCRdb re-analyzed the 5' RACE reads; it lists each CDR3 protein once, without DNA. The listing records approximately 380,000 distinct CDR3 sequences. Sequencing used blood T cells: a sorted CD56 or NKG2C T cell subset, CD4+ or CD8+ T cells, or bulk PBMC T cells (not recorded which). These receptors all stem from a man aged 18-70 years in good health. Both conserved end residues are part of each CDR3.

CDR3 length	V gene	J gene	CDR3 protein
17	TRBV5-1	TRBJ2-3	CASSLAVGTSFTDTQYF
16	TRBV5-1	TRBJ2-5	CASSLLGGGGFETQYF
14	TRBV3-1	TRBJ1-2	CASSQGLRNYGYTF
16	TRBV9	TRBJ2-3	CASSAGPGLITDTQYF
14	TRBV30	TRBJ2-7	CAWILPGGGDEQYF
16	TRBV5-1	TRBJ2-1	CASSWTVGQGGNEQFF
14	TRBV5-1	TRBJ1-1	CATREGRVNTEAFF
13	TRBV20-1	TRBJ2-3	CSALRLAADTQYF
16	TRBV18	TRBJ1-2	CASSRGDGPGIDGYTF
13	TRBV14	TRBJ1-2	CASSLQGIYGYTF
18	TRBV6-5	TRBJ2-2	CASSSTPGTGGGTGELFF
16	TRBV12-3/TRBV12-4	TRBJ2-3	CASSPGVRVSTDTQYF
13	TRBV2	TRBJ2-2	CASRAQGSGELFF
15	TRBV7-8	TRBJ2-1	CASSLLAMGEGEQFF
15	TRBV7-2	TRBJ1-2	CASSLASGQGTGYTF
15	TRBV6-1	TRBJ1-5	CASSRDSYSNQPQHF
16	TRBV20-1	TRBJ2-2	CSASASGGPYTGELFF
14	TRBV18	TRBJ2-3	CASSRDPGGDTQYF
15	TRBV7-8	TRBJ2-1	CASSLGIGSYNEQFF
16	TRBV5-1	TRBJ2-3	CASSQGPSLFTDTQYF
16	TRBV2	TRBJ1-4	CASSERGTGTNEKLFF
18	TRBV18	TRBJ1-6	CASSSSVSGSSYNSPLHF
15	TRBV3-1	TRBJ2-2	CASSLGTIGTGELFF
16	TRBV3-1	TRBJ2-3	CASSHPSNARTDTQYF
13	TRBV7-6	TRBJ1-4	CASSFGQGGGLFF
14	TRBV7-9	TRBJ2-5	CASSQRRDQETQYF
18	TRBV7-3	TRBJ2-5	CASSPPLAAGDYQETQYF
18	TRBV11-2	TRBJ2-5	CASSPRGPSGGALETQYF
17	TRBV11-1	TRBJ2-3	CASSLVSGGSRTDTQYF
15	TRBV12-3/TRBV12-4	TRBJ1-3	CASVWTGTGGNTIYF
12	TRBV11-2	TRBJ1-6	CASRFSGPKLHF
14	TRBV12-3/TRBV12-4	TRBJ2-5	CASSPGRDLGTQYF
16	TRBV15	TRBJ2-3	CATSRDGQPPRDTQYF
16	TRBV21-1	TRBJ1-3	CASSVPGTDSGNTIYF
16	TRBV5-1	TRBJ2-3	CASSLDGAGLTDTQYF
14	TRBV2	TRBJ1-3	CASRGRLSGNTIYF
16	TRBV7-2	TRBJ2-3	CASSLGQHISTDTQYF
19	TRBV7-7	TRBJ2-1	CASSLARSSWVVSCNEQFF
14	TRBV24-1	TRBJ1-2	CATSRDSANYGYTF
15	TRBV4-2	TRBJ2-5	CASSPRTSPLETQYF
16	TRBV6-1	TRBJ2-3	CASSGWTGGITDTQYF
14	TRBV12-3/TRBV12-4	TRBJ2-5	CASSLERLKETQYF
14	TRBV6-5	TRBJ2-5	CASSYRASKETQYF
15	TRBV11-3	TRBJ2-7	CASSRRGDLGHEQYF
14	TRBV11-1	TRBJ2-2	CASSLVSAGGELFF
17	TRBV7-9	TRBJ1-3	CASSYTTGWYSGNTIYF
14	TRBV7-6	TRBJ2-7	CASTRRSGTYEQYF
14	TRBV6-5	TRBJ1-4	CASSYPAAGGQLFF
14	TRBV29-1	TRBJ2-7	CSVAPAGDPYEQYF